A single sample is the source of the 11 T cell receptor beta chains below, sequenced in a study of T-cell memory formation after mild COVID-19. One entry per CDR3 protein results from TCRdb running MiXCR on the 5' RACE reads. The data contain 210,000 or so distinct CDR3 sequences, 15% to 20% of them singletons. The specimen sequenced was PBMCs or a T cell subset sorted from them (not recorded which). Every receptor here comes from an adult woman who had mild COVID-19 (a few samples of this study predate the infection). Cell type and time point are not known.

This clonotype was detected only a few times. V gene TRBV5-5 combines with J gene TRBJ1-1; D perhaps matches TRBD1 (5 bases). The germline V gene encodes CDR1 SGHKS and CDR2 YYEKEE (reference sequence). Trimming shortened V by 0 bases and J by 7 bases, and 13 bases separated the two germline ends. The CDR3 totals 14 residues. In nucleotides, the CDR3 is TGTGCCAGCAGCTTGGCTTCGGGGGTCCGTGAAGCTTTCTTT. This gives the protein CASSLASGVREAFF.

This clonotype was observed a handful of times. The V and J genes are TRBV14 and TRBJ1-2; possibly TRBD1 for D (5 bases). CDR1 and CDR2 (germline): SGHDN, FVKESK. This CDR3 has 16 residues. V dropped 1 base and J dropped 4 bases, with 16 bases sitting between them. This chain's CDR3 is CASSQGKRMQGYGYTF. In nucleotides, the CDR3 is TGTGCCAGCAGCCAAGGGAAGCGGATGCAGGGCTATGGCTACACCTTC.

This clonotype occurred a few times. This sequence joins TRBV19 and TRBJ1-2; 9 bases match TRBD1. The J segment lost 2 bases and the V segment lost 6 bases, leaving 16 bases of the junction unmatched. This CDR3 comprises 18 residues. CDR1 is LNHDA, CDR2 SQIVND, per germline (reference sequence). The CDR3 region has the DNA TGTGCCAGTAGAGGCGGTGGAGGACAGGGGATTACGAACTATGGCTACACCTTC. As protein: CASRGGGGQGITNYGYTF.

This clonotype has a handful of counts. This chain joins TRBV29-1 and TRBJ1-2; D might be TRBD1 (5 bases). CDR3 length equals 14 residues. Per the germline V gene, CDR1 is SQVTM and CDR2 is ANQGSEA. V lost 1 base and J 5 bases, leaving 14 bases between the germline ends. The CDR3, as DNA: TGCAGCGTTGAAGGAGGGGAAGAGAGGTATGGCTACACCTTC. This sequence encodes CSVEGGEERYGYTF.

The CDR3 here is CSARDRTSGRGIQYF. DNA of the CDR3: TGCAGTGCTAGGGACAGGACTAGCGGGAGAGGCATTCAGTACTTC. This chain joins TRBV20-1 and TRBJ2-4, with 13 bases lining up with TRBD2. CDR3 size: 15 residues. V gave up 3 bases and J gave up 9 bases; unmatched junction bases: 8. Looked up from germline, CDR1 is DFQATT and CDR2 is SNEGSKA (reference sequence).

This clonotype was detected only a few times. This chain connects TRBV7-2 to TRBJ1-1; 8 nucleotides match TRBD1. The CDR3 is made up of 14 amino acids. Looked up from germline, CDR1 is SGHTA and CDR2 is FQGNSA. After removal of 5 bases from V and 7 bases from J, the junction contained 9 bases not matched to a gene. CDR3 in DNA: TGTGCCAGCAGCCTATACGGACAGGGCGGTGAAGCTTTCTTT. This gives the protein CASSLYGQGGEAFF.

This clonotype has only a few counts. The gene calls are TRBV7-9 and TRBJ1-4, with D unresolved. The CDR3 extends over 14 amino acids. V was clipped by 6 bases and J by 1 base, with 9 bases between them. Germline V gene lookup returns CDR1 SEHNR and CDR2 FQNEAQ (reference sequence). The CDR3 bases are TGTGCCAGCAGTGACCCTTTAACTAATGAAAAACTGTTTTTT. Amino acid sequence: CASSDPLTNEKLFF.

This clonotype was counted only a few times. The CDR3 coding sequence is TGTGCCAGCAGCCCGGACGGTCTAGCCAAAAACATTCAGTACTTC. It is translated as CASSPDGLAKNIQYF. The chain employs TRBV7-9 and TRBJ2-4; D is unresolved. The germline gives CDR1 SEHNR, CDR2 FQNEAQ (reference sequence). The germline V and J ends were trimmed by 5 bases and 0 bases, with 11 bases remaining between them. This CDR3 contains 15 residues. Looking up the rest from reference TRBV7-9 and TRBJ2-4 gives the full variable domain: DTGVSQNPRHKITKRGQNVTFRCDPISEHNRLYWYRQTLGQGPEFLTYFQNEAQLEKSRLLSDRFSAERPKGSFSTLEIQRTEQGDSAMYLCASSPDGLAKNIQYFGAGTRLSVL.

This clonotype has a handful of counts. The rearrangement uses TRBV9 and TRBJ2-5, with 15 positions matching TRBD2. The germline CDR1 and CDR2 sequences are SGDLS and YYNGEE. V lost 4 bases to trimming and J lost 4 bases; unmatched junction nucleotides: 2. This CDR3 spans 15 amino acids. The CDR3 sequence is CASSKGLAGGETQYF. The CDR3 DNA follows: TGTGCCAGCAGCAAGGGACTAGCGGGGGGAGAGACCCAGTACTTC.

This chain uses TRBV10-3 with TRBJ1-1, with D unclear. This CDR3 is 18 amino acids long. Germline V gene lookup returns CDR1 ENHRY and CDR2 SYGVKD. Trimming took 0 bases from V and 1 from J, leaving 18 bases between them. The CDR3 sequence: CAISESILLVSTNTEAFF. CDR3 nucleotide sequence: TGTGCCATCAGTGAGTCGATACTACTGGTCAGTACGAACACTGAAGCTTTCTTT.

This sequence joins TRBV7-2 and TRBJ2-3; 9 bases fit TRBD2. The junction had 3 bases not matched to a gene; V was cut back by 1 base and J by 7 bases. Germline lookup yields CDR1 SGHTA and CDR2 FQGNSA. The CDR3 loop spans 14 amino acids. The CDR3 spells CASSLGSGGNTQYF. CDR3 bases: TGTGCCAGCAGCTTAGGTAGCGGGGGTAATACGCAGTATTTT.